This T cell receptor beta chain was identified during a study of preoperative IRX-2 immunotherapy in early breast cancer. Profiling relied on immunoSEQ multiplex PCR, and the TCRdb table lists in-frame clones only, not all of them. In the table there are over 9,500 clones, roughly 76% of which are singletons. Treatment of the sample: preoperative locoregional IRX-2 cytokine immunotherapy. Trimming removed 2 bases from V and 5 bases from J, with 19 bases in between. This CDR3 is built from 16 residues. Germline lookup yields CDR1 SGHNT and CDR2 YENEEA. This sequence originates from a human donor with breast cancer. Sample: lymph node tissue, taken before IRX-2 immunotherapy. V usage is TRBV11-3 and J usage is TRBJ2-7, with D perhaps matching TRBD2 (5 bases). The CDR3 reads CASSLYAGRTLDEQYF. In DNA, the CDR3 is TGTGCCAGCAGCTTATACGCCGGACGGACTTTAGACGAGCAGTACTTC.